This TCR beta chain comes out of a study of molecular identifiers for immune sequencing clone quantification. The use of previously described methods and listed TCR primers produced the bulk TCR libraries. Via MiXCR, TCRdb re-called the PCR reads, giving one row per CDR3 protein. Found here are about 640,000 distinct CDR3 sequences, 15% to 20% of them singletons; the top ten hold under 0.95%. As regards this clonotype: As yet, its antigen is unknown. One end of the junction fails to match germline, which may point to a read error.

Germline-derived CDR1 and CDR2 are PRHDT and FYEKMQ (reference sequence). The CDR3 covers 14 residues. Notes on the study in general: Barcodes shared by identical TCR molecules could lead to underestimated sizes of highly expanded clones. Whereas clones above 20 RNA copies held under 1% of naive-cell molecules, they held over 97% of effector molecules.

The receptor was derived from a human donor in good health. Some libraries in this study had Jurkat cell RNA spiked in. The sample was naive CD8+ T cells from blood, with Jurkat cell RNA spiked in. Subset of the sample: FACS-sorted CD8+CD4-CCR7+CD45RA+ naive T cells. The chain combines TRBV13 with TRBJ2-7; 9 bases map to TRBD2. The CDR3 DNA reads TGTGCCGGCAGCCTAAGCGGGGGGCCCTACGAGCAGTACTTC. It is translated as CAGSLSGGPYEQYF. Complete variable domain (other parts from reference TRBV13 and TRBJ2-7): AAGVIQSPRHLIKEKRETATLKCYPIPRHDTVYWYQQGPGQDPQFLISFYEKMQSDKGSIPDRFSAQQFSDYHSELNMSSLELGDSALYFCAGSLSGGPYEQYFGPGTRLTVT.